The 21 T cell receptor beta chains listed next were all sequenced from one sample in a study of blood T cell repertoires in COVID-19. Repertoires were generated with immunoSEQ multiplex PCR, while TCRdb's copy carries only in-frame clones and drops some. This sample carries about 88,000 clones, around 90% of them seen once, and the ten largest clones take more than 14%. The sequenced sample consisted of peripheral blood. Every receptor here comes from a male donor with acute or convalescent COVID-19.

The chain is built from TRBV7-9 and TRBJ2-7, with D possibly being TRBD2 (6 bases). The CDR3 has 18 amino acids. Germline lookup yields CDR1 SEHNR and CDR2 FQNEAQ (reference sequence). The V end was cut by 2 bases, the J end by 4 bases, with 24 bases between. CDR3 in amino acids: CASSLRAREESGLYEQYF. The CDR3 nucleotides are TGTGCCAGCAGCTTAAGGGCCAGGGAGGAGAGCGGGCTTTACGAGCAGTACTTC. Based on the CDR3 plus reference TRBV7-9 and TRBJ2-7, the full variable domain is DTGVSQNPRHKITKRGQNVTFRCDPISEHNRLYWYRQTLGQGPEFLTYFQNEAQLEKSRLLSDRFSAERPKGSFSTLEIQRTEQGDSAMYLCASSLRAREESGLYEQYFGPGTRLTVT.

The CDR3: CATSRDEPGPYGYTF. DNA for the CDR3: TGTGCCACCAGCAGAGATGAGCCAGGGCCATATGGCTACACCTTC. The chain joins TRBV15 to TRBJ1-2, with D possibly matching TRBD1 (5 bases). The CDR3 sequence is 15 residues long. In germline, CDR1 is LNHNV, CDR2 YYDKDF (reference sequence). V lost 0 bases to trimming and J lost 5 bases, with 13 bases between them.

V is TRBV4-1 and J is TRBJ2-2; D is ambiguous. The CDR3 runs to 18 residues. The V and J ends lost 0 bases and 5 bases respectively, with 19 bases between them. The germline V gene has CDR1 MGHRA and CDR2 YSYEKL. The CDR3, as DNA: TGCGCCAGCAGCCAAGATTGGTGGTCGGTGTCTCAAACCGGGGAGCTGTTTTTT. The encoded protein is CASSQDWWSVSQTGELFF.

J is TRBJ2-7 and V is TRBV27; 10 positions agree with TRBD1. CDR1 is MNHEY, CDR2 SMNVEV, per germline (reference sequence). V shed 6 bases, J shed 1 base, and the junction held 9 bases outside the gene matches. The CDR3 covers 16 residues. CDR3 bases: TGTGCCAGCAGCCTCGGATGGGGACAGGGGTCCTACGAGCAGTACTTC. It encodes CASSLGWGQGSYEQYF.

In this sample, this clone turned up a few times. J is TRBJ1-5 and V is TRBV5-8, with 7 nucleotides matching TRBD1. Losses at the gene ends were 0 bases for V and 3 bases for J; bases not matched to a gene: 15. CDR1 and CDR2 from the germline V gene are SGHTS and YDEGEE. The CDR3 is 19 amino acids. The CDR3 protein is CASSLVLGGQHFTNQPQHF. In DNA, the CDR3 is TGTGCCAGCAGCTTGGTCCTAGGGGGACAGCACTTTACCAATCAGCCCCAGCATTTT.

The CDR3 DNA reads as TGTGCCAGCAGTGAAGGTGAGGCAGGCAATCAGCCCCAGCATTTT. Translation gives CASSEGEAGNQPQHF. The chain recombines TRBV6-1 with TRBJ1-5, with D unclear. The germline V gene has CDR1 MNHNS and CDR2 SASEGT. Trimming cost V 1 base and J 2 bases, with 9 bases left between them. The CDR3 is made up of 15 amino acids.

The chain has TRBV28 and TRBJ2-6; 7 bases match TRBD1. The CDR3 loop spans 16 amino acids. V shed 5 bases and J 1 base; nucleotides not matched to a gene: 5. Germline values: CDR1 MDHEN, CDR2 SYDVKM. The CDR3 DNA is TGTGCCAGCAGTGTACAACAGGGGTCTGGGGCCAACGTCCTGACTTTC. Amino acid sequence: CASSVQQGSGANVLTF.

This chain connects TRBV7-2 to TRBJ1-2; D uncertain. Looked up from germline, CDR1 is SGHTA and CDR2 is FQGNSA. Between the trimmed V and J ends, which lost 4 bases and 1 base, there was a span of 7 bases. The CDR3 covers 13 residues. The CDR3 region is CASSSDINYGYTF. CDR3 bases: TGTGCCAGCAGCTCAGATATTAACTATGGCTACACCTTC.

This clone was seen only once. CDR3 region: CASTSNPQGWQPQHF. CDR3 nucleotides: TGTGCCAGTACCTCAAACCCCCAGGGCTGGCAGCCCCAGCATTTT. V gene TRBV19 combines with J gene TRBJ1-5; TRBD1 is a possible D gene (5 bases). V was trimmed by 7 bases and J by 7 bases, leaving 20 bases between them. Germline CDR1 and CDR2: LNHDA and SQIVND (reference sequence). This CDR3 spans 15 amino acids.

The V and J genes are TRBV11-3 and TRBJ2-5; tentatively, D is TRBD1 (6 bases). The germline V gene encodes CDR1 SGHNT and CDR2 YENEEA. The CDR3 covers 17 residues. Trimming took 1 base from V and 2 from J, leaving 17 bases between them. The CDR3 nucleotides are TGTGCCAGCAGCTTAGGCCTCGGGGCAGGGGTGCAAGAGACCCAGTACTTC. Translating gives CASSLGLGAGVQETQYF.

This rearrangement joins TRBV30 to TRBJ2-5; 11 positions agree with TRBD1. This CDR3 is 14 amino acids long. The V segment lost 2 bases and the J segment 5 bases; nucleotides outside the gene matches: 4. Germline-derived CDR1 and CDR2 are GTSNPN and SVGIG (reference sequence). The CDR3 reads CAWSTGQGAETQYF. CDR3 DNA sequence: TGTGCCTGGAGTACCGGACAGGGGGCGGAGACCCAGTACTTC.

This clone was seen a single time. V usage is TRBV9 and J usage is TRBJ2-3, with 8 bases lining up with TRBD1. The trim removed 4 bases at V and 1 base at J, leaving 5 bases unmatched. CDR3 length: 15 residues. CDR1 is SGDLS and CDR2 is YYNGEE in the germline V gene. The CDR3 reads CASSPPTGGTDTQYF. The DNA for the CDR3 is TGTGCCAGCAGCCCGCCGACAGGGGGCACAGATACGCAGTATTTT.

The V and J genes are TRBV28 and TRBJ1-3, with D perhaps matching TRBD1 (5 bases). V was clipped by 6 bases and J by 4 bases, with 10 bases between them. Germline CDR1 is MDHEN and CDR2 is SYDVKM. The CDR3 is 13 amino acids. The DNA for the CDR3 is TGTGCCAGCAGAGCAGGGCCCGGAAACACCATATATTTT. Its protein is CASRAGPGNTIYF.

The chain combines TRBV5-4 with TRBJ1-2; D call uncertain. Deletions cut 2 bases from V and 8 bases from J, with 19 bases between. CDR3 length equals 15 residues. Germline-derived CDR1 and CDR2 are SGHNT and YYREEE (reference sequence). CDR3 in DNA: TGTGCCAGCAGCTTCAGCGGAAGGGTGTCCGGGGGCTACACCTTC. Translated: CASSFSGRVSGGYTF.

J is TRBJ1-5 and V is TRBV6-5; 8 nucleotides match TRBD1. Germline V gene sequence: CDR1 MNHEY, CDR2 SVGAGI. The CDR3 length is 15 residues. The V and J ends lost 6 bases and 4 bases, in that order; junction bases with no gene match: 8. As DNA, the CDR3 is TGTGCCAGCAGGGTAGACAGGGGCGGGAATCAGCCCCAGCATTTT. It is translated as CASRVDRGGNQPQHF.

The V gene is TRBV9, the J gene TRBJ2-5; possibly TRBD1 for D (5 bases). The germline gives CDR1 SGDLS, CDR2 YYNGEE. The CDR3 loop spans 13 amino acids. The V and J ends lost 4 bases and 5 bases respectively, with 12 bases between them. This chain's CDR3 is CASSRGYLETQYF. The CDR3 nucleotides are TGTGCCAGCAGCAGGGGCTACCTGGAGACCCAGTACTTC.

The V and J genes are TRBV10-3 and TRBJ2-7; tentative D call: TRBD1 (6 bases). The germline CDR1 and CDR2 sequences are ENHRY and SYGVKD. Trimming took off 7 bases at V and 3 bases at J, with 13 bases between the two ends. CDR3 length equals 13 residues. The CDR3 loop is CAITRGEGYEQYF. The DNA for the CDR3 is TGTGCCATCACCAGGGGTGAGGGCTACGAGCAGTACTTC.

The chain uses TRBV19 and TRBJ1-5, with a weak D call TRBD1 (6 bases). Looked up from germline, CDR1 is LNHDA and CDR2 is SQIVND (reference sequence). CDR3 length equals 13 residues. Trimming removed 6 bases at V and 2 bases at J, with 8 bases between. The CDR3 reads CASSRQGNQPQHF. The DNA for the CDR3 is TGTGCCAGTAGCCGACAGGGCAATCAGCCCCAGCATTTT.

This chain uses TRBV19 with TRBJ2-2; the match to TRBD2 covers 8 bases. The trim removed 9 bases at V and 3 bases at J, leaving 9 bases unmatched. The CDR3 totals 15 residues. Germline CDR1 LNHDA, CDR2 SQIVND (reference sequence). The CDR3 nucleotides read TGTGCCAGCCGAATTGGAGCGGGGGACACCGGGGAGCTGTTTTTT. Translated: CASRIGAGDTGELFF.

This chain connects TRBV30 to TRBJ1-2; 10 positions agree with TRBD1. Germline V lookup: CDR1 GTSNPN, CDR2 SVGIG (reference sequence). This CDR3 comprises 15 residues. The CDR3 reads CAGRRKGQGRNGYTF. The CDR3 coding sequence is TGTGCAGGCAGGAGAAAGGGACAGGGGAGGAATGGCTACACCTTC.

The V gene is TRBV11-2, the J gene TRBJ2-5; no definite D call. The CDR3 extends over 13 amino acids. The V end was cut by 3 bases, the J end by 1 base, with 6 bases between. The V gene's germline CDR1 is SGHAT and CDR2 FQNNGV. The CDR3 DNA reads TGTGCCAGCAGCTTCGCGGTCCAAGAGACCCAGTACTTC. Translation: CASSFAVQETQYF.